The sequence of this T cell receptor (beta chain) was determined in a study of T cell responses to AZD1222 COVID-19 vaccine. Findings and caveats of the study: Dominant CD4 TCR responses targeted spike regions 160-218 and 743-854. Once two AZD1222 doses were given, Spike-specific TCR breadth and depth went up. Most donors were white British and more were female, and clonal diversity was possibly underestimated. Reportedly, nearly half of unique spike TCRs recognized epitopes outside B.1.351/B.1.1.7 mutations.

Worth noting for this clone: Its matching antigen is unknown.

Sequencing used immunoSEQ multiplex PCR; TCRdb keeps in-frame clones, though not all of them. This table holds approximately 110,000 clones, around 90% found once. Trimming shortened V by 6 bases and J by 11 bases, and 14 bases separated the two germline ends. CDR1 MNHEY and CDR2 SMNVEV come from the germline V gene (reference sequence). The CDR3 sequence is 12 residues long. The TCR comes from an adult in good health. The chain uses TRBV27 and TRBJ1-5, with D possibly TRBD1 on 5 matching bases. Here the sequenced sample was peripheral blood, taken on day 0 of MenACWY control vaccination. Here the CDR3 DNA reads TGTGCCAGCAGCACGACAGTCTCGGCCCAGCATTTT. Translating gives CASSTTVSAQHF.